This TCR beta chain is from a study of blood T cell repertoires in COVID-19. Study background: The United States, Italy and Spain supplied acute and convalescent COVID-19 samples. T cells, B-cell-depleted T cells, or PBMCs provided the cDNA or gDNA that served as material.

TCRdb's copy holds only in-frame clones and misses some; the assay was immunoSEQ multiplex PCR. This table has roughly 270,000 clones, nearly 90% appearing once. Trimming took 2 bases from V and 4 from J, leaving 12 bases between them. From germline, CDR1 is SGHRS and CDR2 YFSETQ. The length of the CDR3 is 14 residues. The sample consisted of peripheral blood. The TCR comes from a man between 18 and 29 years old with active or convalescent COVID-19. The J gene is TRBJ1-1, the V gene TRBV5-1, with D tentatively TRBD1 (5 bases). The CDR3 nucleotides are TGCGCCAGCAGCTTCCAGGGCGGGGGCACTGAAGCTTTCTTT. It encodes CASSFQGGGTEAFF. Supplemented by reference TRBV5-1 and TRBJ1-1, the full variable domain reads KAGVTQTPRYLIKTRGQQVTLSCSPISGHRSVSWYQQTPGQGLQFLFEYFSETQRNKGNFPGRFSGRQFSNSRSEMNVSTLELGDSALYLCASSFQGGGTEAFFGQGTRLTVV.